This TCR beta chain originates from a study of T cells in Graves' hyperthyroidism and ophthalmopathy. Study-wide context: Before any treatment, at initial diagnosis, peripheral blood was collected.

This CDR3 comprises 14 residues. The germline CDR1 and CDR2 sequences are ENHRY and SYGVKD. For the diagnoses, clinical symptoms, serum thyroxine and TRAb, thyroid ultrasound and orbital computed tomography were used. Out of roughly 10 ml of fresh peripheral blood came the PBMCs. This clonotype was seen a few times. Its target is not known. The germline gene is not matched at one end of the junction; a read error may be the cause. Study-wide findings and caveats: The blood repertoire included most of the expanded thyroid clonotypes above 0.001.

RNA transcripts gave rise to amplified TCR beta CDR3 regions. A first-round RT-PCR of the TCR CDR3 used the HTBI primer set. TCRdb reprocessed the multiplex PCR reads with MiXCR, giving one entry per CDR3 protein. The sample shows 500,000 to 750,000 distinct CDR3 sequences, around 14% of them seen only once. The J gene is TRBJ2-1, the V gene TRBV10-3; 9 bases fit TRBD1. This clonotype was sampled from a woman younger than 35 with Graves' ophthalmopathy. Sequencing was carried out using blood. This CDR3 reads CAISAGTGYNEQSF. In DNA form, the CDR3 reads TGTGCCATCAGTGCCGGGACAGGGTACAATGAGCAGTCCTTC.